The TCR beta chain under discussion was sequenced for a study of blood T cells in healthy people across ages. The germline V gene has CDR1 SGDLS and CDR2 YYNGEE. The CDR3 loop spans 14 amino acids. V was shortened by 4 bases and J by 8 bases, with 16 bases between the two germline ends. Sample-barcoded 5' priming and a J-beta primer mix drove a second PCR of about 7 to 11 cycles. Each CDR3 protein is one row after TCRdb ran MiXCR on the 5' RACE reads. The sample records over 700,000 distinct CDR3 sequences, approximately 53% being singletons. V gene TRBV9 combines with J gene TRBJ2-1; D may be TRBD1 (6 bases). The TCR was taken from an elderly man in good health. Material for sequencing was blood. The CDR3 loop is CASSPGAGVYEQFF. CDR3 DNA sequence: TGTGCCAGCAGCCCAGGGGCAGGGGTTTATGAGCAGTTCTTC.